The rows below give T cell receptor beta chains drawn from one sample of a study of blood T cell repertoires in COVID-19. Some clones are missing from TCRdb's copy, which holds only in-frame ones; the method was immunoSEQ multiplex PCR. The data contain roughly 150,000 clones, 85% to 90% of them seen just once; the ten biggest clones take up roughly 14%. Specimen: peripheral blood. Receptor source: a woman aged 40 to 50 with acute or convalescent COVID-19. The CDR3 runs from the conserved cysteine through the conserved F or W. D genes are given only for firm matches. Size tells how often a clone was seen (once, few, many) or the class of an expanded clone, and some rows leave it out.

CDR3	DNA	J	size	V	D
CASGLFFGGHTEAFF	TGTGCTAGTGGTTTGTTCTTCGGGGGACACACTGAAGCTTTCTTT	TRBJ1-1	-	TRBV12-5	-
CASRGLAALIYEQYF	TGTGCCAGCAGGGGACTAGCGGCCTTGATTTACGAGCAGTACTTC	TRBJ2-7	-	TRBV6-5	TRBD2
CASSLDRAEDTEAFF	TGCGCCAGCAGCTTAGACAGGGCGGAGGACACTGAAGCTTTCTTT	TRBJ1-1	once	TRBV5-1	TRBD1
CASSLDGYNSPLHF	TGTGCCAGCAGCTTAGACGGTTATAATTCACCCCTCCACTTT	TRBJ1-6	few	TRBV7-2	-
CASSSQINTEAFF	TGTGCCAGCAGCTCGCAGATAAACACTGAAGCTTTCTTT	TRBJ1-1	-	TRBV5-6	-
CASSLRTGRYNEQFF	TGTGCCAGCAGCTTACGGACAGGGCGGTACAATGAGCAGTTCTTC	TRBJ2-1	-	TRBV11-3	TRBD1
CASSHGLAGPYNEQFF	TGTGCCAGCAGTCACGGACTAGCGGGTCCCTACAATGAGCAGTTCTTC	TRBJ2-1	-	TRBV7-6	TRBD2
CASNLGAHPYNEQFF	TGTGCCAGCAACCTTGGGGCTCACCCGTACAATGAGCAGTTCTTC	TRBJ2-1	once	TRBV11-2	-
CASSAGQGYNSPLHF	TGCGCCAGCAGTGCGGGACAGGGGTATAATTCACCCCTCCACTTT	TRBJ1-6	-	TRBV5-1	TRBD1
CASRVDRGLMNTEAFF	TGTGCCAGCAGGGTCGACAGGGGGCTGATGAACACTGAAGCTTTCTTT	TRBJ1-1	-	TRBV27	TRBD1
CAISEDSAGSPQYF	TGTGCCATCAGTGAGGACTCAGCGGGAAGTCCGCAGTACTTC	TRBJ2-7	-	TRBV10-3	TRBD2
CASSPGTGFGNTIYF	TGTGCCAGCAGCCCCGGGACAGGGTTCGGAAACACCATATATTTT	TRBJ1-3	-	TRBV5-6	TRBD1
CASSVGPDGTGTTQTGNEQFF	TGTGCCAGCAGCGTAGGGCCCGATGGGACAGGGACAACACAAACCGGGAATGAGCAGTTCTTC	TRBJ2-1	once	TRBV9	TRBD1
CAAEKGGSSYEQYF	TGTGCCGCGGAAAAAGGCGGGAGCTCCTACGAGCAGTACTTC	TRBJ2-7	-	TRBV6-5	TRBD2
CASSPDRGYGYTF	TGCGCCAGCAGCCCAGACAGGGGCTATGGCTACACCTTC	TRBJ1-2	-	TRBV5-1	TRBD1
CATGRNSAGFTEAFF	TGTGCCACCGGCCGTAATTCGGCGGGGTTCACTGAAGCTTTCTTT	TRBJ1-1	-	TRBV24-1	-
CASKIRQGDTEAFF	TGTGCCAGTAAAATCAGACAGGGGGACACTGAAGCTTTCTTT	TRBJ1-1	-	TRBV19	TRBD1
CASSQEWVSIQGWGYTF	TGTGCCAGCAGCCAAGAATGGGTTAGCATCCAAGGTTGGGGCTACACCTTC	TRBJ1-2	-	TRBV3-1/TRBV3-2	-
CASSLRREAFF	TGTGCCAGCAGTTTAAGGAGAGAAGCTTTCTTT	TRBJ1-1	-	TRBV28	-
CASSQVPTDERYF	TGCGCCAGCAGCCAGGTTCCGACAGACGAGCGGTACTTC	TRBJ2-7	-	TRBV4-1	-
CASSNTGEGYTF	TGTGCCAGCAGCAACACAGGGGAAGGCTACACCTTC	TRBJ1-2	-	TRBV28	TRBD1
CASSRTGYEAFF	TGTGCCAGCAGTCGCACAGGGTATGAAGCTTTCTTT	TRBJ1-1	-	TRBV6-5	-
CASSPDTRIDTQYF	TGTGCCAGCTCACCCGACACGAGAATTGATACGCAGTATTTT	TRBJ2-3	-	TRBV18	-
CASSLRDNGGEQYF	TGTGCCAGCAGCCTAAGGGACAACGGGGGGGAGCAGTACTTC	TRBJ2-7	-	TRBV7-9	-
CASSPPGLANEQFF	TGTGCCAGCAGTCCCCCGGGACTCGCCAATGAGCAGTTCTTC	TRBJ2-1	-	TRBV28	-
CASRWRAGTEAFF	TGTGCCAGTAGGTGGAGGGCTGGGACTGAAGCTTTCTTT	TRBJ1-1	-	TRBV19	-
CASSILGSGGAYEQYF	TGTGCCAGCAGCATATTAGGAAGCGGGGGGGCCTACGAGCAGTACTTC	TRBJ2-7	-	TRBV7-6	TRBD2
CASSLAGGGRETQYF	TGTGCCAGCAGCTTAGCGGGAGGGGGGAGAGAGACCCAGTACTTC	TRBJ2-5	-	TRBV13	TRBD2
CAWSALAGNSSYEQYF	TGTGCCTGGAGTGCCTTGGCGGGGAATAGCTCCTACGAGCAGTACTTC	TRBJ2-7	-	TRBV30	-
CASSTLAGGTYNEQFF	TGTGCCAGCAGTACACTAGCGGGAGGAACCTACAATGAGCAGTTCTTC	TRBJ2-1	-	TRBV7-9	TRBD2
CASSTGGFANEQYF	TGTGCCAGCAGTACCGGGGGTTTCGCCAACGAGCAGTACTTC	TRBJ2-7	-	TRBV6-6	-
CASSQNTGGGNYGYTF	TGTGCCAGCAGCCAAAATACAGGGGGTGGAAACTATGGCTACACCTTC	TRBJ1-2	-	TRBV4-2	TRBD1
CASSLGGSATQYF	TGCGCCAGCAGCTTGGGGGGCTCCGCTACGCAGTATTTT	TRBJ2-3	-	TRBV5-1	-
CSVRGKINTEAFF	TGCAGCGTCAGGGGAAAAATAAACACTGAAGCTTTCTTT	TRBJ1-1	-	TRBV29-1	-
CASSLPHSNTEAFF	TGTGCCAGCAGCTTGCCCCACAGCAACACTGAAGCTTTCTTT	TRBJ1-1	-	TRBV5-4	-
CASSDDRGPSTNEKLFF	TGTGCCAGCAGTGATGACAGGGGACCTTCAACTAATGAAAAACTGTTTTTT	TRBJ1-4	-	TRBV2	TRBD1
CASRRTAPLNTEAFF	TGTGCCAGCAGAAGGACAGCTCCCTTGAACACTGAAGCTTTCTTT	TRBJ1-1	few	TRBV28	-
CARSLARASQPQHF	TGTGCCAGAAGCTTGGCCAGGGCAAGTCAGCCCCAGCATTTT	TRBJ1-5	-	TRBV5-3	-
CASSPWTGGSYEQYF	TGTGCCAGTAGTCCCTGGACAGGGGGATCCTACGAGCAGTACTTC	TRBJ2-7	-	TRBV19	TRBD1
CASIRQGGVYTIYF	TGTGCCAGCATTAGACAGGGGGGGGTATACACCATATATTTT	TRBJ1-3	-	TRBV6-5	TRBD1
CASRMGPNQPQHF	TGTGCCAGCCGAATGGGCCCGAATCAGCCCCAGCATTTT	TRBJ1-5	-	TRBV19	-